One and the same sample provided the 2 T cell receptor beta chains below, sequenced in a study of cytomegalovirus exposure and HLA in healthy donors. The PCR made use of 60 Vbeta and 13 Jbeta primers. Here immunoSEQ multiplex PCR was the method, and the copy in TCRdb shows in-frame clones only, minus some. The sample holds 200,000 to 250,000 clones, about 89% seen once. Sequencing was done on a sample of PBMCs. These TCRs come from a woman in her late teens or twenties in good health and CMV-seronegative.

V is TRBV4-1 and J is TRBJ1-1; D may be TRBD1 (5 bases). The V end was cut by 2 bases, the J end by 0 bases, with 10 bases between. The CDR3 spans 15 residues. From germline, CDR1 is MGHRA and CDR2 YSYEKL. CDR3 DNA: TGCGCCAGCAGCCAAAGGGGTCAGGTGAACACTGAAGCTTTCTTT. This encodes CASSQRGQVNTEAFF.

The chain recombines TRBV21-1 with TRBJ1-6; the D call TRBD1 from the table was never checked on the DNA. TRBV21-1 is described as a pseudogene. The CDR3 has 17 amino acids. The CDR3 spells CASSQDRGQEVNSPLHF. The CDR3 coding sequence is TGTGCCAGCAGCCAGGACAGGGGGCAGGAGGTAAATTCACCCCTCCACTTT.